The 23 T cell receptor beta chains given below trace back to one sample, sequenced in a study of T-cell reconstitution after alpha-beta-depleted transplantation in children. Construction of the TCRbeta library involved unique molecular identifiers. TCRdb used MiXCR to reprocess the PCR reads, holding one entry per CDR3 protein. The sample lists about 110,000 distinct CDR3 sequences; about 9.3% were seen once. The sample was PBMCs from the stem cell graft donor, taken from the stem cell graft. These receptors originate from a human donor who donated a stem cell graft to a child with acute lymphoblastic leukemia.

This clonotype was detected many times. V usage is TRBV9 and J usage is TRBJ2-3, with 12 nucleotides matching TRBD2. Germline loops: CDR1 SGDLS, CDR2 YYNGEE. Trimming removed 3 bases from V and 2 bases from J; junction bases left unmatched: 13. The CDR3 contains 19 residues. The CDR3 here is CASSEPLAGGPKVTDTQYF. CDR3 sequence (DNA): TGTGCCAGCAGCGAACCCCTAGCGGGAGGGCCAAAAGTCACAGATACGCAGTATTTT.

This clonotype was seen ten or more times. The chain joins TRBV10-2 to TRBJ2-7; D gene unclear. The V end was cut by 2 bases, the J end by 2 bases, with 10 bases between. CDR3 length equals 14 residues. Germline V CDR1 and CDR2: WSHSY, SAAADI. CDR3 nucleotide sequence: TGCGCCAGCAGTGAGAGCATTGGGGCCTACGAGCAGTACTTC. Translating it yields CASSESIGAYEQYF.

This clonotype was counted ten times or more. The CDR3 loop reads CASSGVAGGSYEQYF. CDR3 bases: TGTGCCAGCAGTGGCGTAGCGGGAGGTTCCTACGAGCAGTACTTC. The chain links TRBV2 to TRBJ2-7; 10 nucleotides line up with TRBD2. The CDR3 has 15 amino acids. From germline, CDR1 is SNHLY and CDR2 FYNNEI. V lost 4 bases, J lost 1 base, and 4 bases stayed unmatched. The full variable domain, its missing parts supplied by reference TRBV2 and TRBJ2-7, is EPEVTQTPSHQVTQMGQEVILRCVPISNHLYFYWYRQILGQKVEFLVSFYNNEISEKSEIFDDQFSVERPDGSNFTLKIRSTKLEDSAMYFCASSGVAGGSYEQYFGPGTRLTVT.

This clonotype was recorded at least ten times. V is TRBV9 and J is TRBJ2-1, with TRBD1 matching 11 bases. Looked up from germline, CDR1 is SGDLS and CDR2 is YYNGEE. CDR3 length: 15 amino acids. J lost 8 bases, V lost 3 bases, and 7 bases had no gene match. The CDR3 loop reads CASSDSDRGLYEQFF. CDR3 DNA: TGTGCCAGCAGCGACTCGGACAGGGGGCTTTATGAGCAGTTCTTC. Variable domain in full (rest from reference TRBV9 and TRBJ2-1): DSGVTQTPKHLITATGQRVTLRCSPRSGDLSVYWYQQSLDQGLQFLIQYYNGEERAKGNILERFSAQQFPDLHSELNLSSLELGDSALYFCASSDSDRGLYEQFFGPGTRLTVL.

This clonotype was detected ten times or more. The chain employs TRBV9 and TRBJ2-3; TRBD2 matches at 7 bases. The CDR3 has 17 amino acids. V was clipped by 2 bases and J by 4 bases; unmatched bases: 13. Germline V gives CDR1 SGDLS, CDR2 YYNGEE. CDR3 nucleotide sequence: TGTGCCAGCAGCGTTAAAGGGCGGGAGTTGGGGGCAGATACGCAGTATTTT. Protein product: CASSVKGRELGADTQYF.

This clonotype was observed at least ten times. The rearrangement links TRBV20-1 to TRBJ2-7, with 9 bases aligning to TRBD2. Germline V gives CDR1 DFQATT, CDR2 SNEGSKA (reference sequence). V lost 0 bases to trimming and J lost 2 bases; unmatched junction nucleotides: 5. The CDR3 has 15 residues. In DNA, the CDR3 is TGCAGTGCTAGAGAGGCGGCGGGAGGGGCCTACGAGCAGTACTTC. It yields the protein CSAREAAGGAYEQYF.

This clonotype was counted at least ten times. CDR3 DNA sequence: TGCAGTGCCGGGGCCGGGAGGGGCGGGGAGCTGTTTTTT. Its protein is CSAGAGRGGELFF. V is TRBV20-1 and J is TRBJ2-2; 8 positions match TRBD2. Germline lookup yields CDR1 DFQATT and CDR2 SNEGSKA (reference sequence). The CDR3 extends over 13 amino acids. The V and J ends lost 6 bases and 7 bases, in that order; junction bases with no gene match: 7.

This clonotype came up many times. J is TRBJ1-2 and V is TRBV20-1; D call uncertain. Per the germline V gene, CDR1 is DFQATT and CDR2 is SNEGSKA (reference sequence). There are 12 residues in the CDR3. V shed 4 bases and J shed 2 bases, with 8 bases lying between them. CDR3 nucleotides: TGCAGTGCTAATCCCGGGAACTATGGCTACACCTTC. Its protein is CSANPGNYGYTF.

There are many counts of this clonotype. This chain joins TRBV12-3 or TRBV12-4 and TRBJ2-2; TRBD2 is a possible D gene (5 bases). The V gene lost 5 bases and the J gene lost 0 bases, with 10 bases spanning the gap. This CDR3 is built from 15 residues. CDR3 loop: CASSRGYANTGELFF. DNA for the CDR3: TGTGCCAGCAGTCGGGGATATGCGAACACCGGGGAGCTGTTTTTT.

This clonotype has more than one count but fewer than ten. The gene calls are TRBV19 and TRBJ1-2; D is uncertain. Germline assignment: CDR1 LNHDA and CDR2 SQIVND (reference sequence). The CDR3 is made up of 14 amino acids. Trimming took 6 bases from V and 2 from J, leaving 13 bases between them. The CDR3 loop is CASRYQRTNYGYTF. CDR3 sequence (DNA): TGTGCCAGTAGATACCAGAGGACGAACTATGGCTACACCTTC.

This clonotype was recorded many times. The chain's CDR3 is CSAKRQVGQETQYF. As DNA, the CDR3 is TGCAGTGCTAAGAGACAGGTTGGGCAAGAGACCCAGTACTTC. The chain carries TRBV20-1 and TRBJ2-5, with D perhaps TRBD1 (6 bases). Germline values: CDR1 DFQATT, CDR2 SNEGSKA (reference sequence). Trimming stripped 4 bases from V and 2 bases from J, with 14 bases between. There are 14 residues in the CDR3.

There are many counts of this clonotype. This chain uses TRBV10-3 with TRBJ1-6; TRBD1 matches 8 bases. J gave up 10 bases and V 0 bases, and 5 bases lay outside the gene matches. There are 15 residues in the CDR3. Germline CDR1 ENHRY, CDR2 SYGVKD. The CDR3 nucleotides read TGTGCCATCAGTGAGTCGCGACAGGGGTGGTCACCCCTCCACTTT. It translates to CAISESRQGWSPLHF.

Of note for this clonotype: A much larger clonotype is one base distant, so this may be a read error. The rearrangement joins TRBV7-9 to TRBJ2-2; maybe TRBD2 (6 bases). The CDR3 has 12 amino acids. CDR1 SEHNR and CDR2 FQNEAQ come from the germline V gene (reference sequence). DNA of the CDR3: TGTGCCAGCAGCATATCGGGCGGGGAGCGGTTTTTT. This sequence encodes CASSISGGERFF.

This clonotype was found many times. The chain carries TRBV7-2 and TRBJ2-3; 7 nucleotides line up with TRBD2. The V gene end was trimmed by 6 bases and the J gene end by 5 bases; junction bases not matched to a gene: 8. This CDR3 is built from 14 residues. CDR1 and CDR2 from the germline V gene are SGHTA and FQGNSA. The CDR3 loop reads CASSSRRELDTQYF. The CDR3 DNA reads as TGTGCCAGCAGTTCTCGGCGGGAGTTAGATACGCAGTATTTT.

V is TRBV6-1 and J is TRBJ2-7; D tentatively fits TRBD1 or TRBD2 (5 bases each). Trimming left V 6 bases short and J 4 bases short, with 19 bases between. Germline V gene lookup returns CDR1 MNHNS and CDR2 SASEGT. This CDR3 spans 15 amino acids. Written as DNA, the CDR3 is TGTGCCAGCAGACCCACTGCCGGGACCCCTTACGAGCAGTACTTC. This sequence encodes CASRPTAGTPYEQYF.

The sample holds many counts of this clonotype. The genes are TRBV20-1 and TRBJ2-5, with 8 bases lining up with TRBD2. Trimming cost V 5 bases and J 3 bases; bases outside gene matches: 8. The CDR3 extends over 14 amino acids. Germline assignment: CDR1 DFQATT and CDR2 SNEGSKA (reference sequence). CDR3 in amino acids: CSALRTGGEETQYF. CDR3 DNA: TGCAGTGCTCTCAGGACGGGAGGGGAAGAGACCCAGTACTTC.

This clonotype was counted ten times or more. The rearrangement joins TRBV5-1 to TRBJ1-1; 10 bases align to TRBD1. CDR3 size: 14 residues. Germline V lookup: CDR1 SGHRS, CDR2 YFSETQ. V was pared by 3 bases and J by 4 bases, with 3 bases of the junction left unmatched. CDR3 nucleotide sequence: TGCGCCAGCAGCTGGACAGGGGGGATCACTGAAGCTTTCTTT. Translating gives CASSWTGGITEAFF.

This clonotype occurred many times. The chain links TRBV12-3 or TRBV12-4 to TRBJ1-2; D not resolved. V lost 1 base and J lost 4, with 4 bases in between. This CDR3 has 12 amino acids. CDR3 bases: TGTGCCAGCAGTTTAGTATCCTATGGCTACACCTTC. Its translation is CASSLVSYGYTF.

In this sample, this clonotype turned up many times. This chain links TRBV4-3 with TRBJ2-2; D gene uncertain. Germline assignment: CDR1 LGHNA and CDR2 YSLEER. V lost 2 bases and J 7 bases, leaving 11 bases between the germline ends. The CDR3 has 14 residues. The DNA of the CDR3 is TGCGCCAGCAGCCAAAACGGCGCCCGCGGGGAGCTGTTTTTT. Encoded protein: CASSQNGARGELFF.

In this sample, this clonotype turned up many times. V usage is TRBV5-1 and J usage is TRBJ2-7; D remains ambiguous. The CDR3 is 15 amino acids. Germline CDR1 and CDR2: SGHRS and YFSETQ. With 0 bases removed from V and 0 bases from J, the gap between germline ends came to 10 bases. Here the CDR3 reads CASSLDSFSSYEQYF. CDR3 coding DNA: TGCGCCAGCAGCTTGGACTCATTTAGCTCCTACGAGCAGTACTTC. The full variable domain, completed using reference TRBV5-1 and TRBJ2-7, is KAGVTQTPRYLIKTRGQQVTLSCSPISGHRSVSWYQQTPGQGLQFLFEYFSETQRNKGNFPGRFSGRQFSNSRSEMNVSTLELGDSALYLCASSLDSFSSYEQYFGPGTRLTVT.

This clonotype appeared many times. The chain employs TRBV7-9 and TRBJ1-3; TRBD1 might be the D (6 bases). V lost 4 bases, J lost 8 bases, and 12 bases lay in between. Germline V gene data show CDR1 as SEHNR and CDR2 as FQNEAQ (reference sequence). This CDR3 has 13 residues. CDR3 sequence: CASSWTEADTIYF. The DNA for the CDR3 is TGTGCCAGCAGCTGGACAGAGGCGGACACCATATATTTT. Combining the CDR3 with reference TRBV7-9 and TRBJ1-3 gives the whole variable domain DTGVSQNPRHKITKRGQNVTFRCDPISEHNRLYWYRQTLGQGPEFLTYFQNEAQLEKSRLLSDRFSAERPKGSFSTLEIQRTEQGDSAMYLCASSWTEADTIYFGEGSWLTVV.

This clonotype showed up many times. The chain is built from TRBV5-1 and TRBJ1-1; unclear D gene. From germline, CDR1 is SGHRS and CDR2 YFSETQ. The CDR3 is 14 residues long. With 2 bases removed from V and 5 bases from J, the gap between germline ends came to 13 bases. The CDR3 protein is CASSLSHPGTEAFF. The CDR3 region has the DNA TGCGCCAGCAGCTTAAGCCACCCTGGGACTGAAGCTTTCTTT.

This clonotype was detected only a few times. This sequence joins TRBV30 and TRBJ1-6; the D is unclear. The V and J ends lost 2 bases and 0 bases respectively, with 2 bases between them. The germline V gene encodes CDR1 GTSNPN and CDR2 SVGIG (reference sequence). CDR3 length: 13 amino acids. CDR3 sequence reads: CAWSSSYNSPLHF. For the CDR3, the DNA is TGTGCCTGGAGTTCCTCCTATAATTCACCCCTCCACTTT.